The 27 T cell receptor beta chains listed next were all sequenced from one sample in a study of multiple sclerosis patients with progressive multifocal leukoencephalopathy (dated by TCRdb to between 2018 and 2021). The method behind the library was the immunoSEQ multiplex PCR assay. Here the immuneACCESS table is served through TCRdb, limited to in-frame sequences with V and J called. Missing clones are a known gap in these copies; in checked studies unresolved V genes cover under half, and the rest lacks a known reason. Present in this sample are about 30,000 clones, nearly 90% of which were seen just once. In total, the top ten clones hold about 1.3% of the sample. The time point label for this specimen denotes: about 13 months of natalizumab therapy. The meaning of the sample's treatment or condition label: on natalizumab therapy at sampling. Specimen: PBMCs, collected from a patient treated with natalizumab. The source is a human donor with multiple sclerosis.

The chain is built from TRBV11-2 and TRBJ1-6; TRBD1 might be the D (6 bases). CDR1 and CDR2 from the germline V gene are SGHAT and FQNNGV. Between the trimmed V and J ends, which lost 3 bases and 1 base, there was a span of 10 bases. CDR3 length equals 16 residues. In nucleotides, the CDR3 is TGTGCCAGCAGCTTGGAGGGGGTATCCTATAATTCACCCCTCCACTTT. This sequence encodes CASSLEGVSYNSPLHF.

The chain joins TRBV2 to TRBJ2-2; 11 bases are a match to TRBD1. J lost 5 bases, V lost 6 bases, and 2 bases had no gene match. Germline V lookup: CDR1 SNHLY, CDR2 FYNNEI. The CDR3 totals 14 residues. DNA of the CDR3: TGTGCCAGCAGGGGGACAGGGGGAACCGGGGAGCTGTTTTTT. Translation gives CASRGTGGTGELFF.

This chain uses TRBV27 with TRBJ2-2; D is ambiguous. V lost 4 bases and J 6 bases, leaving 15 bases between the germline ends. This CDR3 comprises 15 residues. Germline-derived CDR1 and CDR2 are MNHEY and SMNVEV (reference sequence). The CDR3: CASSSSSSRAGELFF. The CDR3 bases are TGTGCCAGCAGTTCGTCGAGCTCTCGGGCCGGGGAGCTGTTTTTT.

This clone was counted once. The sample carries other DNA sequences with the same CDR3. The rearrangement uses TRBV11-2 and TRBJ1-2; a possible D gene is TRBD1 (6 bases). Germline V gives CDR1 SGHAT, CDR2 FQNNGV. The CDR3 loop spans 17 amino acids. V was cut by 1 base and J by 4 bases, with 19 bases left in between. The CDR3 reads CASSLGRGGPPPYGYTF. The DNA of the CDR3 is TGTGCCAGCAGCTTAGGGCGGGGGGGGCCCCCCCCCTATGGCTACACCTTC.

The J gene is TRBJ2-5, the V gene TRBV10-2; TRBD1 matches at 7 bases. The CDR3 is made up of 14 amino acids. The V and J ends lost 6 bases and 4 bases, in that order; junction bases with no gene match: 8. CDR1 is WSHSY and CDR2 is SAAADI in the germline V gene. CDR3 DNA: TGCGCCAGCAGACCAACGACAGGGCCAGAGACCCAGTACTTC. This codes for CASRPTTGPETQYF.

The CDR3 DNA sequence: TGTGCCAGCACCCCCCAGGAGGGTCGGAGCACAGATACGCAGTATTTT. Its protein is CASTPQEGRSTDTQYF. The chain links TRBV13 to TRBJ2-3; weak D call: TRBD2 (6 bases). This CDR3 has 16 amino acids. In germline, CDR1 is PRHDT, CDR2 FYEKMQ (reference sequence). V was pared by 7 bases and J by 0 bases, with 17 bases between.

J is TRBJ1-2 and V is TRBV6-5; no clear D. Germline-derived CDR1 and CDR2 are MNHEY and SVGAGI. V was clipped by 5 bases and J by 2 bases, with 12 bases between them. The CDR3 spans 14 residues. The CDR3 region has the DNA TGTGCCAGCAGTGGCACCCAGAGCAACTATGGCTACACCTTC. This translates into CASSGTQSNYGYTF.

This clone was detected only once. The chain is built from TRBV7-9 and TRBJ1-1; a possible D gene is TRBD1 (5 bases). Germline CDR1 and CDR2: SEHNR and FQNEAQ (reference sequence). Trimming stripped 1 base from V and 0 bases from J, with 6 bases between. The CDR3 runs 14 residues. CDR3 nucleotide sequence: TGTGCCAGCAGCTTAGGGGGACTGAACACTGAAGCTTTCTTT. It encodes CASSLGGLNTEAFF.

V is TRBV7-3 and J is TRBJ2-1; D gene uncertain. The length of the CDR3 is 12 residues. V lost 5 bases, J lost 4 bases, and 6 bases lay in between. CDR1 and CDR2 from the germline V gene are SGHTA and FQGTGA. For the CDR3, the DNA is TGTGCCAGCAGCGTAGGTTACAATGAGCAGTTCTTC. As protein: CASSVGYNEQFF.

CDR3 sequence: CASSQVVTSGAYNEQFF. The CDR3 region has the DNA TGCGCCAGCAGCCAAGTCGTTACTAGCGGGGCCTACAATGAGCAGTTCTTC. V gene TRBV4-3 combines with J gene TRBJ2-1, with 10 bases identical to TRBD2. Germline CDR1 and CDR2: LGHNA and YSLEER. The V gene end was trimmed by 1 base and the J gene end by 2 bases; junction bases not matched to a gene: 5. CDR3 length equals 17 residues.

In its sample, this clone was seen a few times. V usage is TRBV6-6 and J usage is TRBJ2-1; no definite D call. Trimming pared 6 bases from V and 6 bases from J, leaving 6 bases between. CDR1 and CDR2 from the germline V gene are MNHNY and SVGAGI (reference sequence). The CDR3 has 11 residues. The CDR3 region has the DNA TGTGCCAGCAGCGTTGCCAATGAGCAGTTCTTC. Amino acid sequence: CASSVANEQFF.

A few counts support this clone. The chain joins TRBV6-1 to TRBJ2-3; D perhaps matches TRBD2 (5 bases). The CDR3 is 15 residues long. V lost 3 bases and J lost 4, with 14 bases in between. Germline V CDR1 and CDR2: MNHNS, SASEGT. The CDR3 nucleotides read TGTGCCAGCAGTGAGGGAAGGAGCGGCGCAGATACGCAGTATTTT. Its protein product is CASSEGRSGADTQYF.

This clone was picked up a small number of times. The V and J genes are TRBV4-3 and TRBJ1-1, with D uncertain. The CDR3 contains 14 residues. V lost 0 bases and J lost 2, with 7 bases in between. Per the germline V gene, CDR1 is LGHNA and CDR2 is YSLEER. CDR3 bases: TGCGCCAGCAGCCAAGAGCATAGTAACACTGAAGCTTTCTTT. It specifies CASSQEHSNTEAFF.

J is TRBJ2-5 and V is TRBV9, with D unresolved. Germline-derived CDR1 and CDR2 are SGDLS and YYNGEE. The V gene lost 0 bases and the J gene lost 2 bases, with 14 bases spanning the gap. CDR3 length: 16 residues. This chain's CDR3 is CASSVAPQLNQETQYF. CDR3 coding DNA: TGTGCCAGCAGCGTAGCTCCTCAGCTGAATCAAGAGACCCAGTACTTC.

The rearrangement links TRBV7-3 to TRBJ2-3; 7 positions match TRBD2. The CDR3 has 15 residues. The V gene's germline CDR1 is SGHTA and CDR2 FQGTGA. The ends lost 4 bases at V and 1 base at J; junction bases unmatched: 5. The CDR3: CASSSGLAGTDTQYF. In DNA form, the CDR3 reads TGTGCCAGCAGCTCGGGCCTAGCGGGCACAGATACGCAGTATTTT.

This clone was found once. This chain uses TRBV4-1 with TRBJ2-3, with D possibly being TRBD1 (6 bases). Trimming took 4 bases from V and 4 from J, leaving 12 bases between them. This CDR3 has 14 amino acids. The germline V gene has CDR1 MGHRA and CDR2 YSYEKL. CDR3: CASSPSPGADTQYF. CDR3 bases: TGCGCCAGCAGCCCATCCCCAGGGGCAGATACGCAGTATTTT.

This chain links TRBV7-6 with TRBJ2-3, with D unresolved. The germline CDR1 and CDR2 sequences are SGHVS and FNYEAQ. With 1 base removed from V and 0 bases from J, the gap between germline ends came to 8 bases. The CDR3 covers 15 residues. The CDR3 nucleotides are TGTGCCAGCAGCTTAGGAACAGCTAGCACAGATACGCAGTATTTT. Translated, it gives CASSLGTASTDTQYF.

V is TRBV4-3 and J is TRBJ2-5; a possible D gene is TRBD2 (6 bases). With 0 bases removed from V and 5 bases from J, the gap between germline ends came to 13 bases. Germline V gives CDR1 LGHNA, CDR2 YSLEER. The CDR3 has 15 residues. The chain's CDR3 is CASSQDAWEAETQYF. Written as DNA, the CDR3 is TGCGCCAGCAGCCAAGACGCATGGGAGGCCGAGACCCAGTACTTC.

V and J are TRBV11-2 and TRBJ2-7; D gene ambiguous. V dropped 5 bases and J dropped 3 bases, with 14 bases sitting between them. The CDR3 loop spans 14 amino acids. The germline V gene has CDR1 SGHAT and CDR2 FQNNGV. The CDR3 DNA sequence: TGTGCCAGCAGCCCGACGTCAGCCAGCTACGAGCAGTACTTC. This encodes CASSPTSASYEQYF.

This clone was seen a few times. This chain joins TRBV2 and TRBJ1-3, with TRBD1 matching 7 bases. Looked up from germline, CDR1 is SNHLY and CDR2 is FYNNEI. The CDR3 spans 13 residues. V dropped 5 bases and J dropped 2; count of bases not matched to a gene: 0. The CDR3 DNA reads TGTGCCAGCAGTACAGGGGCTGGAAACACCATATATTTT. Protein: CASSTGAGNTIYF.

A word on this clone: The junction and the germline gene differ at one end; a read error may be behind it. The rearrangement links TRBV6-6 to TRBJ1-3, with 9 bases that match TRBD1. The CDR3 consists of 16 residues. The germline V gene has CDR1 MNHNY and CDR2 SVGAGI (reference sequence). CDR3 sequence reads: CANSYWDRVAGNTIYF. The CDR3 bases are TGTGCCAACAGTTATTGGGACAGGGTGGCTGGAAACACCATATATTTT.

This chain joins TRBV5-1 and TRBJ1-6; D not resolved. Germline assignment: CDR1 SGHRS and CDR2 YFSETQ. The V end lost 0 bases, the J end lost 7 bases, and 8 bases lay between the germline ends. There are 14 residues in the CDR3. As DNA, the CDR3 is TGCGCCAGCAGCTTGGAAGGTAACAATTCACCCCTCCACTTT. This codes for CASSLEGNNSPLHF.

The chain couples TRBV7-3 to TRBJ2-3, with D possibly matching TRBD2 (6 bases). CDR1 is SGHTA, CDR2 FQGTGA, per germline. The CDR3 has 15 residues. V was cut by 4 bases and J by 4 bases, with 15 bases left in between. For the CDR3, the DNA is TGTGCCAGCAGCTCCACCGGAGGGCAAGCAGATACGCAGTATTTT. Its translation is CASSSTGGQADTQYF. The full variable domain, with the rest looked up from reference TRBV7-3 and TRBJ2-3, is GAGVSQTPSNKVTEKGKYVELRCDPISGHTALYWYRQSLGQGPEFLIYFQGTGAADDSGLPNDRFFAVRPEGSVSTLKIQRTERGDSAVYLCASSSTGGQADTQYFGPGTRLTVL.

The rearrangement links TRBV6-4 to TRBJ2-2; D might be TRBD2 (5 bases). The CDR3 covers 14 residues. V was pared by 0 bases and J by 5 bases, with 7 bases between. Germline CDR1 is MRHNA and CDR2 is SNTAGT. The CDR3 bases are TGTGCCAGCAGTGACTCGTGGGAGACCGGGGAGCTGTTTTTT. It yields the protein CASSDSWETGELFF.

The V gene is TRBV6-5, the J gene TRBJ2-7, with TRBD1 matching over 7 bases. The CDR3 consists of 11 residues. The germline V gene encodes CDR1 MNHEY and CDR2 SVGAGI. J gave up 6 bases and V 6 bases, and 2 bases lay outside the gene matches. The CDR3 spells CASRQGIEQYF. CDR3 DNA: TGTGCCAGCAGACAGGGGATCGAGCAGTACTTC.

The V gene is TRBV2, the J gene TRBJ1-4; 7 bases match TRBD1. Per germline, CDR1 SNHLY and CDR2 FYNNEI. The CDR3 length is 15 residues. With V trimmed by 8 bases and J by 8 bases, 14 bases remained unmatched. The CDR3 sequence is CASGKRGRTGEKLFF. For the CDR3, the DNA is TGTGCCAGCGGGAAAAGGGGGCGAACCGGCGAAAAACTGTTTTTT. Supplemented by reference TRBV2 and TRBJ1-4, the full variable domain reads EPEVTQTPSHQVTQMGQEVILRCVPISNHLYFYWYRQILGQKVEFLVSFYNNEISEKSEIFDDQFSVERPDGSNFTLKIRSTKLEDSAMYFCASGKRGRTGEKLFFGSGTQLSVL.

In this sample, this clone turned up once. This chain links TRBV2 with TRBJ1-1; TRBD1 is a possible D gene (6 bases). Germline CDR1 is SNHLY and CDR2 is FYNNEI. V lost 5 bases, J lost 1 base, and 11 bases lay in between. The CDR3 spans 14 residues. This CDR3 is CASSNQQGNTEAFF. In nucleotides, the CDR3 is TGTGCCAGCAGTAACCAACAGGGGAACACTGAAGCTTTCTTT.